A selection of T cell receptor beta chains follows, all from one sample in a study of blood T cells in healthy people across ages. TCRdb used MiXCR to reprocess the 5' RACE reads, holding one entry per CDR3 protein. The data show approximately 900,000 distinct CDR3 sequences, around 48% seen once. Sequencing was carried out using blood. Every receptor here comes from a young man in good health. Each CDR3 is given with its conserved first and last residue. A D gene is named only where the DNA matches it firmly. Only part of the rows carry a size: once, few, many, or a class if the clone is expanded.

clone_size: NA; v_call: TRBV6-5; j_call: TRBJ1-1; d_call: NA; cdr3_nt: TGTGCCAGCAGGGGATACATTTCGAACACTGAAGCTTTCTTT; cdr3_aa: CASRGYISNTEAFF
clone_size: NA; v_call: TRBV4-1; j_call: TRBJ2-1; d_call: NA; cdr3_nt: TGCGCCAGCAGCCATTCTAGGGGAAGCTCCTACAATGAGCAGTTCTTC; cdr3_aa: CASSHSRGSSYNEQFF
clone_size: NA; v_call: TRBV9; j_call: TRBJ2-3; d_call: NA; cdr3_nt: TGTGCCAGCAGCGCCCAGGGGCAGGCCACAGATACGCAGTATTTT; cdr3_aa: CASSAQGQATDTQYF
clone_size: NA; v_call: TRBV6-5; j_call: TRBJ2-6; d_call: TRBD1; cdr3_nt: TGTGCCAGCAGTTATCGGGACAGATCGACCATCTCTGGGGCCAACGTCCTGACTTTC; cdr3_aa: CASSYRDRSTISGANVLTF
clone_size: NA; v_call: TRBV4-1; j_call: TRBJ1-5; d_call: NA; cdr3_nt: TGCGCCAGCAGCCAAGATGGGCAGGGTGGGCAGCCCCAGCATTTT; cdr3_aa: CASSQDGQGGQPQHF
clone_size: NA; v_call: TRBV5-1; j_call: TRBJ2-2; d_call: NA; cdr3_nt: TGCGCCAGCAGCTTGAACAGGGAAGTGACCGGGGAGCTGTTTTTT; cdr3_aa: CASSLNREVTGELFF
clone_size: NA; v_call: TRBV6-5; j_call: TRBJ1-2; d_call: TRBD1; cdr3_nt: TGTGCCAGCAGTCTCCTGACAGGGAACTATGGCTACACCTTC; cdr3_aa: CASSLLTGNYGYTF
clone_size: NA; v_call: TRBV7-2; j_call: TRBJ2-7; d_call: NA; cdr3_nt: TGTGCCAGCAGCCACAGCGGCCTTAAGGACGAGCAGTACTTC; cdr3_aa: CASSHSGLKDEQYF
clone_size: few; v_call: TRBV4-3; j_call: TRBJ1-1; d_call: TRBD1; cdr3_nt: TGCGCCAGCAGCCAAGAATCCCCCCTAAACGTTCAGACAGGGGAAGCTTTCTTT; cdr3_aa: CASSQESPLNVQTGEAFF
clone_size: once; v_call: TRBV12-3/TRBV12-4; j_call: TRBJ1-1; d_call: NA; cdr3_nt: TGTGCCAGCAGTTGGAGACAGGATAATGAAGCTTTCTTT; cdr3_aa: CASSWRQDNEAFF
clone_size: few; v_call: TRBV3-1; j_call: TRBJ2-3; d_call: NA; cdr3_nt: TGTGCCAGCAGCGACATCCGCACAGATACGCAGTATTTT; cdr3_aa: CASSDIRTDTQYF
clone_size: NA; v_call: TRBV4-1; j_call: TRBJ2-5; d_call: NA; cdr3_nt: TGCGCCAGCAGCCAAGACGGCTCGGAGACCCAGTACTTC; cdr3_aa: CASSQDGSETQYF
clone_size: many; v_call: TRBV3-1; j_call: TRBJ1-2; d_call: NA; cdr3_nt: TGTGCCAGCAGCCATCCGAATGGGGCGCACTATGGCTACACCTTC; cdr3_aa: CASSHPNGAHYGYTF
clone_size: NA; v_call: TRBV4-1; j_call: TRBJ1-2; d_call: NA; cdr3_nt: TGCGCCAGCAGCCAAGAAAACGTGTGGTCGGGCTACACCTTC; cdr3_aa: CASSQENVWSGYTF
clone_size: many; v_call: TRBV6-5; j_call: TRBJ1-2; d_call: NA; cdr3_nt: TGTGCCAGCAGCTCCGACCAGAGGGGCTACACCTTC; cdr3_aa: CASSSDQRGYTF
clone_size: many; v_call: TRBV5-1; j_call: TRBJ2-5; d_call: NA; cdr3_nt: TGCGCCAGCTCCGAAAAGGGGGCCCAGTACTTC; cdr3_aa: CASSEKGAQYF
clone_size: few; v_call: TRBV27; j_call: TRBJ2-1; d_call: TRBD2; cdr3_nt: TGTGCCAGCAGTTCCCGACTAGCGGGGGGGCCCTACAATGAGCAGTTCTTC; cdr3_aa: CASSSRLAGGPYNEQFF
clone_size: NA; v_call: TRBV10-3; j_call: TRBJ2-1; d_call: NA; cdr3_nt: TGTGCCATCAGCGAAACATCCTACAATGAGCAGTTCTTC; cdr3_aa: CAISETSYNEQFF
clone_size: NA; v_call: TRBV7-2; j_call: TRBJ2-1; d_call: TRBD2; cdr3_nt: TGTGCCAGCAGCTTATACGAGCGGGGTGATTATGAGCAGTTCTTC; cdr3_aa: CASSLYERGDYEQFF
clone_size: NA; v_call: TRBV28; j_call: TRBJ2-1; d_call: NA; cdr3_nt: TGTGCCAGCAGTTTAGCCAGGGGGGGACGCAATGAGCAGTTCTTC; cdr3_aa: CASSLARGGRNEQFF
clone_size: few; v_call: TRBV7-8; j_call: TRBJ1-1; d_call: NA; cdr3_nt: TGTGCCAGCAGCTTAGTTCGCGCCAGGGCGGGCACTGAAGCTTTCTTT; cdr3_aa: CASSLVRARAGTEAFF
clone_size: NA; v_call: TRBV12-3/TRBV12-4; j_call: TRBJ1-2; d_call: TRBD1; cdr3_nt: TGTGCCAGCAGACCTACGGGACAGCTTAACTATGGCTACACCTTC; cdr3_aa: CASRPTGQLNYGYTF
clone_size: NA; v_call: TRBV6-2/TRBV6-3; j_call: TRBJ2-1; d_call: TRBD1; cdr3_nt: TGTGCCAGCGGCGACAGGGCGAATGAGCAGTTCTTC; cdr3_aa: CASGDRANEQFF
clone_size: NA; v_call: TRBV27; j_call: TRBJ2-3; d_call: NA; cdr3_nt: TGTGCCGGCAGTTTAACGGGGCACACAGATACGCAGTATTTT; cdr3_aa: CAGSLTGHTDTQYF
clone_size: NA; v_call: TRBV25-1; j_call: TRBJ2-5; d_call: NA; cdr3_nt: TGTGCCAGCAGTGAAGAGGGCGGGTACAATGAGCAGTACTTC; cdr3_aa: CASSEEGGYNEQYF
clone_size: NA; v_call: TRBV20-1; j_call: TRBJ1-2; d_call: NA; cdr3_nt: TGCAGTGCTAGATGGCAGATCTATGGCTACACCTTC; cdr3_aa: CSARWQIYGYTF
clone_size: NA; v_call: TRBV6-2/TRBV6-3; j_call: TRBJ1-4; d_call: NA; cdr3_nt: TGTGCCAGCAGTTACCCAACCCCGGGACGGCTGTTTTTT; cdr3_aa: CASSYPTPGRLFF
clone_size: NA; v_call: TRBV21-1; j_call: TRBJ2-7; d_call: NA; cdr3_nt: TGTGCCAGCAGCAAAGGGGTCAGGTACGAGCAGTACTTC; cdr3_aa: CASSKGVRYEQYF
clone_size: few; v_call: TRBV12-3/TRBV12-4; j_call: TRBJ2-3; d_call: NA; cdr3_nt: TGTGCCACGACCGAGGGCTACTCATCCGACACAGATACGCAGTATTTT; cdr3_aa: CATTEGYSSDTDTQYF
clone_size: few; v_call: TRBV4-2; j_call: TRBJ2-1; d_call: TRBD1; cdr3_nt: TGTGCCAGCAGCCAAGAGATAGACAGGGCTCACAATGAGCAGTTCTTC; cdr3_aa: CASSQEIDRAHNEQFF
clone_size: once; v_call: TRBV6-5; j_call: TRBJ1-4; d_call: NA; cdr3_nt: TGTGCCAGCATGGGAGGTTTCGGGTCAAAACTGTTTTTT; cdr3_aa: CASMGGFGSKLFF
clone_size: NA; v_call: TRBV5-1; j_call: TRBJ1-4; d_call: NA; cdr3_nt: TGCGCCAGCAGCTTGGAATTCACTGAAAAACTGTTTTTT; cdr3_aa: CASSLEFTEKLFF
clone_size: NA; v_call: TRBV12-3/TRBV12-4; j_call: TRBJ2-1; d_call: NA; cdr3_nt: TGTGCCAGCAGTTTAAGTTTGGGACGTAACTCCTACAAGGAGCAGTTCTTC; cdr3_aa: CASSLSLGRNSYKEQFF
clone_size: NA; v_call: TRBV5-4; j_call: TRBJ2-5; d_call: NA; cdr3_nt: TGTGCCAGCAGCCCACCTGGGCTCGTGCAGACCCAGTACTTC; cdr3_aa: CASSPPGLVQTQYF
clone_size: NA; v_call: TRBV5-8; j_call: TRBJ2-1; d_call: NA; cdr3_nt: TGTGCCAGCAGCTTGGTGGCTTCGGTGGGGAATGAGCAGTTCTTC; cdr3_aa: CASSLVASVGNEQFF
clone_size: NA; v_call: TRBV12-3/TRBV12-4; j_call: TRBJ1-5; d_call: NA; cdr3_nt: TGTGCCAGCAGTTCAGGCCGGGACACCGACCTATATAGCAATCAGCCCCAGCATTTT; cdr3_aa: CASSSGRDTDLYSNQPQHF
clone_size: NA; v_call: TRBV7-2; j_call: TRBJ2-4; d_call: NA; cdr3_nt: TGTGCCAGCAGCTCAAACCGGGTCGGAGGCCCGCAGTACTTC; cdr3_aa: CASSSNRVGGPQYF
clone_size: NA; v_call: TRBV20-1; j_call: TRBJ2-7; d_call: TRBD1; cdr3_nt: TGCAGTGCTAGCACTACAGGGGGGTCCTACGAGCAGTACTTC; cdr3_aa: CSASTTGGSYEQYF
clone_size: once; v_call: TRBV19; j_call: TRBJ2-3; d_call: NA; cdr3_nt: TGTGCCAGTAGTAGGACTCCAATTAGCACAGATACGCAGTATTTT; cdr3_aa: CASSRTPISTDTQYF
clone_size: once; v_call: TRBV13; j_call: TRBJ2-5; d_call: NA; cdr3_nt: TGTGCCGGCAGCTCGGCCTTGGAGTTTCTCGGGCAGTACTTC; cdr3_aa: CAGSSALEFLGQYF
clone_size: NA; v_call: TRBV4-2; j_call: TRBJ2-3; d_call: NA; cdr3_nt: TGTGCCAGCAGCCAAGAACTAGTGGGCTACACAGATACGCAGTATTTT; cdr3_aa: CASSQELVGYTDTQYF
clone_size: NA; v_call: TRBV5-1; j_call: TRBJ2-7; d_call: TRBD2; cdr3_nt: TGCTCCAGCAGCTCCGGACTAGCGGGGGGACTACTTTACAATGAGCAGTACTTC; cdr3_aa: CSSSSGLAGGLLYNEQYF
clone_size: NA; v_call: TRBV7-9; j_call: TRBJ2-3; d_call: TRBD1; cdr3_nt: TGTGCCAGCAGAGCCCACTGGGACAGGGGGGATACAGATACGCAGTATTTT; cdr3_aa: CASRAHWDRGDTDTQYF
clone_size: NA; v_call: TRBV7-2; j_call: TRBJ2-1; d_call: NA; cdr3_nt: TGTGCCAGCAGCCCCGTGGAGGCTGAGCAGTTCTTC; cdr3_aa: CASSPVEAEQFF
clone_size: few; v_call: TRBV20-1; j_call: TRBJ2-7; d_call: TRBD2; cdr3_nt: TGCAGTGCTAGAGAAGTATCACGGGACTATAGGGACGAGCAGTACTTC; cdr3_aa: CSAREVSRDYRDEQYF
clone_size: NA; v_call: TRBV9; j_call: TRBJ2-3; d_call: TRBD2; cdr3_nt: TGTGCCAGCAGCGTCGCGGGGGGGCAGGTCACAGATACGCAGTATTTT; cdr3_aa: CASSVAGGQVTDTQYF
clone_size: few; v_call: TRBV12-3/TRBV12-4; j_call: TRBJ2-7; d_call: NA; cdr3_nt: TGTGCCAGCAGTTTTCCAGGGGAAAAATCCTACGAGCAGTACTTC; cdr3_aa: CASSFPGEKSYEQYF
clone_size: NA; v_call: TRBV7-3; j_call: TRBJ2-3; d_call: TRBD2; cdr3_nt: TGTGCCAGCAGCCAGGCCACTAGCGGGGGGAATACGCAGTATTTT; cdr3_aa: CASSQATSGGNTQYF
clone_size: few; v_call: TRBV4-3; j_call: TRBJ2-4; d_call: NA; cdr3_nt: TGCGCCAGCAGCCAAGGGAATACCAATAAAAACATTCAGTACTTC; cdr3_aa: CASSQGNTNKNIQYF
clone_size: NA; v_call: TRBV20-1; j_call: TRBJ2-1; d_call: TRBD1; cdr3_nt: TGCAGTGCAGACAGGGGGATTTTTAATGAGCAGTTCTTC; cdr3_aa: CSADRGIFNEQFF
clone_size: NA; v_call: TRBV6-2/TRBV6-3; j_call: TRBJ1-1; d_call: TRBD1; cdr3_nt: TGTGCCAGCAGTTGGGACCTCCGGGACAGGGGGCTTCTTAACACTGAAGCTTTCTTT; cdr3_aa: CASSWDLRDRGLLNTEAFF